Described below is a single T cell receptor beta chain sequence and its context. Here immunoSEQ multiplex PCR was the method, and the copy in TCRdb shows in-frame clones only, minus some. The table lists about 220,000 clones, about 93% of them singletons. The data stem from a study of T cell responses to AZD1222 COVID-19 vaccine. The CDR3 totals 18 residues. Germline loops: CDR1 MGHRA, CDR2 YSYEKL. The ends lost 4 bases at V and 2 bases at J; junction bases unmatched: 13. This TCR came from an adult in good health. The material was peripheral blood, obtained on day 0 of MenACWY control vaccination. The gene calls are TRBV4-1 and TRBJ2-5; 10 nucleotides line up with TRBD1. CDR3 bases: TGCGCCAGCAGCCGCCGTAGGCCCCCGGGACAGGGGCAAGAGACCCAGTACTTC. Its translation is CASSRRRPPGQGQETQYF.